This T cell receptor beta chain was recorded in a study of blood T cells in healthy people across ages. A J-beta primer mix and a sample-barcoded 5' primer were used in a second PCR of roughly 6 to 11 cycles. TCRdb re-called the 5' RACE reads through MiXCR, storing one row per CDR3 protein. This sample has about 1.4 million distinct CDR3 sequences, with 55% to 75% found just once. The germline gives CDR1 MDHEN, CDR2 SYDVKM. The CDR3 sequence is 13 residues long. The V end was cut by 7 bases, the J end by 7 bases, with 13 bases between. V gene TRBV28 combines with J gene TRBJ2-2; the D call may be TRBD1 or TRBD2 (5 bases each). Specimen: blood. The source is a man aged 18 to 29 in good health. The CDR3 loop reads CASTLGVIGELFF. As DNA, the CDR3 is TGTGCCAGCACTCTGGGGGTGATCGGGGAGCTGTTTTTT.